One sample yielded the 23 T cell receptor beta chains listed below, sequenced in a study of OX40 agonist ivuxolimab in advanced cancers. Preparation of the library involved the immunoSEQ multiplex PCR assay. TCRdb holds this immuneACCESS table with in-frame rearrangements only. Some clones are missing; in checked studies, unresolved V genes explain under half, and the rest has no known cause. The sample table lists about 70,000 clones, more than 70% of them with a count of one. 0.85% to 1.2% of the sample is held by the ten biggest clonotypes. The starting material was CD4+ or CD8+ T cells sorted from blood, obtained in a trial of the OX40 agonist ivuxolimab. The receptor set was obtained from an adult with an advanced solid tumor such as melanoma, head and neck, liver or kidney cancer.

The chain links TRBV11-1 to TRBJ1-2; 10 bases agree with TRBD1. Germline V gene data show CDR1 as SGHAT and CDR2 as FQDESV (reference sequence). The ends lost 5 bases at V and 4 bases at J; junction bases unmatched: 7. The CDR3 sequence is 15 residues long. The chain's CDR3 is CASSQRQGAFYGYTF. As DNA, the CDR3 is TGTGCCAGCAGCCAACGACAGGGGGCTTTCTATGGCTACACCTTC.

The CDR3 reads CASSLVALGTQYF. The CDR3 DNA is TGTGCCAGCAGCTTAGTGGCCCTAGGGACCCAGTACTTC. The V gene is TRBV7-8, the J gene TRBJ2-5, with no clear D. Trimming left V 1 base short and J 7 bases short, with 10 bases between. Germline V gene sequence: CDR1 SGHVS, CDR2 FQNEAQ. CDR3 length: 13 amino acids.

CDR3 DNA sequence: TGTGCCAGCAGCTCCTTATCACACGGCTACCAAGAGACCCAGTACTTC. This encodes CASSSLSHGYQETQYF. The chain recombines TRBV11-1 with TRBJ2-5; the D is unclear. Trimming cost V 4 bases and J 0 bases, with 15 bases left between them. This CDR3 spans 16 amino acids. Germline CDR1 is SGHAT and CDR2 is FQDESV (reference sequence).

The V and J genes are TRBV5-1 and TRBJ2-6; D may correspond to TRBD1 or TRBD2 (5 bases each). The CDR3 loop spans 16 amino acids. V was pared by 4 bases and J by 0 bases, with 11 bases between. CDR1 is SGHRS and CDR2 is YFSETQ in the germline V gene. CDR3 loop: CASSLRDRSGANVLTF. The CDR3 DNA reads TGCGCCAGCAGCCTCCGGGACCGCTCTGGGGCCAACGTCCTGACTTTC.

This clone was recorded only once. This chain links TRBV29-1 with TRBJ2-1, with 7 bases identical to TRBD1. V lost 5 bases, J lost 4 bases, and 8 bases stayed unmatched. This CDR3 contains 14 residues. The V gene's germline CDR1 is SQVTM and CDR2 ANQGSEA. This CDR3 is CSVREQGIYNEQFF. The CDR3 bases are TGCAGCGTTAGAGAACAGGGGATTTACAATGAGCAGTTCTTC.

This rearrangement joins TRBV10-3 to TRBJ1-5; 10 bases match TRBD1. The CDR3 loop spans 14 amino acids. V lost 4 bases to trimming and J lost 5 bases; unmatched junction nucleotides: 2. CDR1 is ENHRY, CDR2 SYGVKD, per germline. The CDR3 protein is CAISGGTGDQPQHF. CDR3 coding DNA: TGTGCCATCAGTGGCGGGACAGGGGATCAGCCCCAGCATTTT.

The rearrangement links TRBV2 to TRBJ2-7; 8 positions match TRBD1. The V gene's germline CDR1 is SNHLY and CDR2 FYNNEI. This CDR3 contains 15 residues. Trimming removed 6 bases from V and 2 bases from J; junction bases left unmatched: 9. CDR3 sequence: CASSAQGQGAYEQYF. CDR3 coding DNA: TGTGCCAGCAGCGCCCAAGGACAGGGAGCCTACGAGCAGTACTTC.

The CDR3 is CASSDRDRGRGEQYF. The DNA for the CDR3 is TGTGCCAGCAGTGACCGGGACAGGGGGCGAGGGGAGCAGTACTTC. The chain employs TRBV6-1 and TRBJ2-7; 12 nucleotides agree with TRBD1. Germline V CDR1 and CDR2: MNHNS, SASEGT. Trimming cost V 3 bases and J 7 bases; bases outside gene matches: 7. The CDR3 covers 15 residues.

The chain links TRBV5-1 to TRBJ1-1; TRBD1 might be the D (5 bases). The V and J ends lost 5 bases and 5 bases respectively, with 10 bases between them. The length of the CDR3 is 12 residues. Germline lookup yields CDR1 SGHRS and CDR2 YFSETQ. CDR3 loop: CASRKGWTEAFF. The CDR3 DNA follows: TGCGCCAGCAGAAAGGGGTGGACTGAAGCTTTCTTT.

The chain uses TRBV7-2 and TRBJ2-5, with D tentatively TRBD2 (5 bases). V lost 7 bases and J 2 bases, leaving 14 bases between the germline ends. The germline V gene encodes CDR1 SGHTA and CDR2 FQGNSA. The CDR3 is made up of 14 amino acids. The CDR3 sequence: CASTLIGLQETQYF. The CDR3 DNA reads as TGTGCCAGCACCCTTATAGGACTTCAAGAGACCCAGTACTTC.

This CDR3 is CASSRGILLEQYF. The CDR3 coding sequence is TGTGCCAGCAGCAGGGGTATCCTCCTCGAGCAGTACTTC. The rearrangement joins TRBV5-5 to TRBJ2-7; maybe TRBD1 (5 bases). CDR1 and CDR2 (germline): SGHKS, YYEKEE (reference sequence). The CDR3 is made up of 13 amino acids. Deletions cut 4 bases from V and 6 bases from J, with 14 bases between.

The chain links TRBV28 to TRBJ2-1, with D unresolved. The length of the CDR3 is 11 residues. V dropped 5 bases and J dropped 5 bases, with 4 bases sitting between them. CDR1 is MDHEN, CDR2 SYDVKM, per germline. The CDR3 reads CASSGNNEQFF. The CDR3 DNA reads TGTGCCAGCAGTGGGAACAATGAGCAGTTCTTC.

This chain links TRBV5-8 with TRBJ1-5; TRBD1 matches 8 bases. Germline CDR1 is SGHTS and CDR2 is YDEGEE. This CDR3 region has 14 residues. V was clipped by 3 bases and J by 4 bases; unmatched bases: 3. CDR3 region: CASSSGGGNQPQHF. In DNA form, the CDR3 reads TGTGCCAGCAGCTCAGGGGGCGGAAATCAGCCCCAGCATTTT.

This chain connects TRBV9 to TRBJ2-1; no reliable D call. Between the trimmed V and J ends, which lost 0 bases and 0 bases, there was a span of 7 bases. The germline CDR1 and CDR2 sequences are SGDLS and YYNGEE. The CDR3 contains 15 residues. This chain's CDR3 is CASSVGLGSYNEQFF. Here the CDR3 DNA reads TGTGCCAGCAGCGTAGGCCTAGGCTCCTACAATGAGCAGTTCTTC.

The rearrangement joins TRBV27 to TRBJ2-2; D is unresolved. In germline, CDR1 is MNHEY, CDR2 SMNVEV (reference sequence). The CDR3 is made up of 14 amino acids. The V end lost 5 bases, the J end lost 3 bases, and 10 bases lay between the germline ends. Written as DNA, the CDR3 is TGTGCCAGCAGTAAGAACAGTGACACCGGGGAGCTGTTTTTT. The encoded protein is CASSKNSDTGELFF.

The chain is built from TRBV9 and TRBJ2-2; D is tentatively TRBD1 or TRBD2 (5 bases each). The V gene lost 0 bases and the J gene lost 5 bases, with 11 bases spanning the gap. The CDR3 has 15 amino acids. Germline-derived CDR1 and CDR2 are SGDLS and YYNGEE. DNA of the CDR3: TGTGCCAGCAGCGTAGGGGGGTCAGAAACCGGGGAGCTGTTTTTT. Residues: CASSVGGSETGELFF.

The chain employs TRBV19 and TRBJ1-5, with D perhaps matching TRBD1 (5 bases). V lost 3 bases to trimming and J lost 7 bases, with 16 bases between them. Germline CDR1 reads LNHDA; CDR2 reads SQIVND (reference sequence). The CDR3 is made up of 15 amino acids. CDR3 loop: CASSIDSYLRQPQHF. The CDR3 DNA reads as TGTGCCAGTAGTATCGACAGTTACCTTCGGCAGCCCCAGCATTTT.

The chain links TRBV19 to TRBJ2-1; D unclear. The CDR3 runs to 14 residues. Trimming took 6 bases from V and 0 from J, leaving 9 bases between them. Looked up from germline, CDR1 is LNHDA and CDR2 is SQIVND (reference sequence). The CDR3 here is CASRVRGSYNEQFF. The DNA for the CDR3 is TGTGCCAGTAGAGTAAGAGGCTCCTACAATGAGCAGTTCTTC. The full variable domain, in which reference TRBV19 and TRBJ2-1 provide the parts outside the CDR3, is DGGITQSPKYLFRKEGQNVTLSCEQNLNHDAMYWYRQDPGQGLRLIYYSQIVNDFQKGDIAEGYSVSREKKESFPLTVTSAQKNPTAFYLCASRVRGSYNEQFFGPGTRLTVL.

The chain recombines TRBV2 with TRBJ1-5, with D tentatively TRBD1 (5 bases). The germline CDR1 and CDR2 sequences are SNHLY and FYNNEI. V was shortened by 2 bases and J by 2 bases, with 7 bases between the two germline ends. This CDR3 has 14 amino acids. The CDR3 DNA reads as TGTGCCAGCAGTGAATCGGGGCGCAATCAGCCCCAGCATTTT. Translating gives CASSESGRNQPQHF.

This rearrangement joins TRBV5-6 to TRBJ1-2; TRBD1 is a possible D gene (6 bases). This CDR3 comprises 15 residues. Germline CDR1 reads SGHDT; CDR2 reads YYEEEE. Trimming pared 0 bases from V and 3 bases from J, leaving 12 bases between. The CDR3 reads CASSLGQALYYGYTF. CDR3 nucleotide sequence: TGTGCCAGCAGCTTGGGACAGGCGCTATACTATGGCTACACCTTC.

V is TRBV6-6 and J is TRBJ2-2; the match to TRBD1 covers 8 bases. V gave up 8 bases and J gave up 5 bases; unmatched junction bases: 7. CDR3 length: 14 residues. Looked up from germline, CDR1 is MNHNY and CDR2 is SVGAGI (reference sequence). The CDR3 protein is CASRGTGGTGELFF. The CDR3 region has the DNA TGTGCCAGCCGAGGGACAGGCGGGACCGGGGAGCTGTTTTTT.

The J gene is TRBJ2-3, the V gene TRBV2, with D perhaps TRBD1 or TRBD2 (6 bases each). The ends were cut back, 6 bases at V and 0 bases at J, with 19 bases in the middle. CDR1 is SNHLY, CDR2 FYNNEI, per germline. CDR3 size: 17 residues. CDR3: CASSKGGGGVSTDTQYF. CDR3 DNA: TGTGCCAGCAGCAAAGGGGGTGGCGGGGTTAGCACAGATACGCAGTATTTT.

J is TRBJ2-2 and V is TRBV11-1; TRBD1 aligns across 9 bases. The J segment lost 6 bases and the V segment lost 5 bases, leaving 10 bases of the junction unmatched. This CDR3 is built from 16 residues. CDR1 is SGHAT, CDR2 FQDESV, per germline (reference sequence). The CDR3 bases are TGTGCCAGCAGCAGTAGGACAGGGGTTGGGCCCGGGGAGCTGTTTTTT. Translating it yields CASSSRTGVGPGELFF.